Listed below are T cell receptor beta chains from one sample, sequenced in a study of monozygotic twins with inflammatory bowel disease. For each CDR3 protein, TCRdb gives one entry from its re-call of the 5' RACE reads, without DNA. The sample totals some 400,000 distinct CDR3 sequences. Sequenced material: blood. The receptors were gathered from a human donor with ulcerative colitis or Crohn's disease, or a healthy co-twin of an affected twin (not recorded which). The CDR3 runs from the conserved cysteine through the conserved F or W. Fields, in order: CDR3 protein, V gene, J gene.

CASSQGGRANYNEQFF	TRBV7-9	TRBJ2-1
CASRLDRSLPSYEQYF	TRBV6-1	TRBJ2-7
CSVERYTEAFF	TRBV29-1	TRBJ1-1
CASSKEGLRDTQYF	TRBV11-2	TRBJ2-3
CASGKDGRGEQFF	TRBV19	TRBJ2-1
CSAREGANTGELFF	TRBV20-1	TRBJ2-2
CASSLWGAPYNEQFF	TRBV27	TRBJ2-1
CASSWTATYEQYF	TRBV27	TRBJ2-7
CSARGQGIPGANVLTF	TRBV20-1	TRBJ2-6
CASGYRSYGYTF	TRBV3-1	TRBJ1-2
CASSLPDTRMQQFF	TRBV5-1	TRBJ2-1
CASSSRESSYNEQFF	TRBV12-3/TRBV12-4	TRBJ2-1
CASSPHRDRSRKRSYEQYF	TRBV7-6	TRBJ2-7
CASSLSLQGINEQFF	TRBV5-1	TRBJ2-1
CAISTGTATDTQYF	TRBV10-3	TRBJ2-3
CASSLSPPYNEQFF	TRBV11-2	TRBJ2-1
CATSDPPRGDHNEQFF	TRBV24-1	TRBJ2-1
CSVGGLAGVNEQFF	TRBV29-1	TRBJ2-1
CASSFLRGYTF	TRBV5-6	TRBJ1-2
CASSFGGPADTQYF	TRBV5-5	TRBJ2-3
CASSPLEKRGFNEQFF	TRBV19	TRBJ2-1
CASSPLSFAVINGEQFF	TRBV3-1	TRBJ2-1
CSARAPSSYNSPLHF	TRBV20-1	TRBJ1-6
CASSSTSGRSEQYF	TRBV13	TRBJ2-7
CAISESGTNQETQYF	TRBV10-3	TRBJ2-5
CSASPNTEAFF	TRBV20-1	TRBJ1-1
CSVNRDRGSTEAFF	TRBV29-1	TRBJ1-1
CASRWNREPYEQYF	TRBV6-1	TRBJ2-7
CSASRTSGGETQYF	TRBV20-1	TRBJ2-5
CASSSRDTEPSYGYTF	TRBV7-9	TRBJ1-2
CSAKVGSEQFF	TRBV20-1	TRBJ2-1
CASSTAGSPLHF	TRBV6-5	TRBJ1-6
CASRPTGVYEQYF	TRBV7-9	TRBJ2-7
CASSIEERDTQYF	TRBV19	TRBJ2-3
CASSLGTRGGYYEQYF	TRBV7-2	TRBJ2-7
CAISGGRADGYTF	TRBV10-3	TRBJ1-2
CSAGGGGALETQYF	TRBV29-1	TRBJ2-5